This TCR beta chain was documented in a study of neurological immune-mediated disorders. The study, taken as a whole, reports: In HTLV-1-associated myelopathy, TCR clonal expansion was greatest, and in multiple sclerosis it was least, below healthy controls. Expanded clones shared no identical CDR3 amino acid sequences across subjects, which suggested private TCR-beta repertoires in all groups.

The cDNA was synthesized by means of template-switch 5'RACE, which was carried out with 10-nucleotide random UMIs. TCRdb re-called the 5' RACE reads with MiXCR, one entry per CDR3 protein. Among 65,000 to 85,000 distinct CDR3 sequences listed, around 6% were seen once. This clonotype was seen many times. Its antigen is still unknown. Time point in this sample: longitudinal time-point 2. Sequencing was performed on PBMCs. The source is a woman aged 55 to 70 with multiple sclerosis.

The CDR3 DNA follows: TGTGCCAGCAGCTTCCTGGGATTGAAAGAGACCCAGTACTTC. Encoded protein: CASSFLGLKETQYF. The chain is built from TRBV7-8 and TRBJ2-5; D ambiguous. This CDR3 has 14 residues. V dropped 3 bases and J dropped 3 bases, with 11 bases sitting between them. Looked up from germline, CDR1 is SGHVS and CDR2 is FQNEAQ.